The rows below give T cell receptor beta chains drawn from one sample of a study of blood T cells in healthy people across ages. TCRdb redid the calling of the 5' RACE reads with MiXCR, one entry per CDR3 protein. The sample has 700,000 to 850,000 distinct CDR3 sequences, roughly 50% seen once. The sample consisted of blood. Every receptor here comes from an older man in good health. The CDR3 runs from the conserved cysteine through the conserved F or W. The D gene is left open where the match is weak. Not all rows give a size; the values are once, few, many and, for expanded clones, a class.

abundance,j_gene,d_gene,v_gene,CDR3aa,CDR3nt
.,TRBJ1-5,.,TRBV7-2,CASRDRAGLQPQHF,TGTGCCAGCCGGGATCGGGCAGGGCTACAGCCCCAGCATTTT
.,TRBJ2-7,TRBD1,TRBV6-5,CASSRAPDRVGEQYF,TGTGCCAGCAGCCGCGCCCCGGACAGGGTAGGCGAGCAGTACTTC
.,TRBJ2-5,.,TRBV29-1,CSVEDFQGRKTQYF,TGCAGCGTTGAAGACTTTCAGGGGAGGAAGACCCAGTACTTC
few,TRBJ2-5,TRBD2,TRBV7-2,CASSLVGGRNQETQYF,TGTGCCAGCAGCTTAGTTGGCGGGAGGAACCAAGAGACCCAGTACTTC
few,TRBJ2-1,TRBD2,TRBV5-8,CASSSPGGLAVLEQFF,TGTGCCAGCAGCTCCCCCGGGGGACTAGCGGTTCTGGAGCAGTTCTTC
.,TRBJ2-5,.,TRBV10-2,CASTVGAGYKQYF,TGCGCCAGCACCGTAGGGGCAGGCTACAAGCAGTACTTC
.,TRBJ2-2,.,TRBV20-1,CSARDIGDGELFF,TGCAGTGCTAGAGATATTGGGGACGGGGAGCTGTTTTTT
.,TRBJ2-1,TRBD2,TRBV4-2,CASSRTGTSGRNEDEQFF,TGTGCCAGCAGCCGAACCGGGACTAGCGGGAGGAATGAGGATGAGCAGTTCTTC
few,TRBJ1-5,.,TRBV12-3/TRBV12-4,CASRAGNQPQHF,TGTGCCAGCAGGGCAGGGAATCAGCCCCAGCATTTT
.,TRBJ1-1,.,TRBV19,CASSIGYGTEAFF,TGTGCCAGTAGTATAGGATATGGGACTGAAGCTTTCTTT
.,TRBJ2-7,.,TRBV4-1,CASSRLGLMWNEQYF,TGCGCCAGCAGCCGACTAGGCCTTATGTGGAACGAGCAGTACTTC
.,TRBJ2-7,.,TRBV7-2,CASSPQAVDTYEQYF,TGTGCCAGCAGCCCCCAGGCAGTGGATACCTACGAGCAGTACTTC
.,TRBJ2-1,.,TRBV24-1,CATRGTGGTNEQFF,TGTGCCACCAGGGGTACCGGGGGCACGAATGAGCAGTTCTTC
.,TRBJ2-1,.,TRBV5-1,CASGEGTAEQFF,TGCGCCAGCGGGGAAGGGACGGCCGAGCAGTTCTTC
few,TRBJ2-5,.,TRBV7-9,CASSYTGTGEQYF,TGTGCCAGCAGCTATACAGGGACCGGAGAGCAGTACTTC
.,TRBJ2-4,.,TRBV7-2,CASSLGGGFAKNIQYF,TGTGCCAGCAGCTTAGGTGGGGGGTTTGCCAAAAACATTCAGTACTTC
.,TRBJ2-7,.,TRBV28,CASSQNPYEQYF,TGTGCCAGCAGTCAAAATCCCTACGAGCAGTACTTC
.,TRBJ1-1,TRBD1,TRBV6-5,CASGRDRETEAFF,TGTGCCAGCGGCCGGGACAGGGAAACTGAAGCTTTCTTT
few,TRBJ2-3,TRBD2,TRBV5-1,CASSQDGRAGADTQYF,TGCGCCAGCAGCCAAGACGGGAGGGCCGGCGCAGATACGCAGTATTTT
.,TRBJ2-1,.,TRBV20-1,CSASPGRNEQFF,TGCAGTGCGTCGCCGGGACGGAATGAGCAGTTCTTC
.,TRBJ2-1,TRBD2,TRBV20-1,CSASAGGTSGSSYNEQFF,TGCAGTGCTAGCGCGGGGGGGACTAGCGGAAGCTCCTACAACGAGCAGTTCTTC
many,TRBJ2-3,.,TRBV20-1,CSASTDTQYF,TGCAGTGCTAGCACAGATACGCAGTATTTT
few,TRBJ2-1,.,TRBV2,CASSPTGVNEQFF,TGTGCCAGCAGTCCCACGGGGGTCAATGAGCAGTTCTTC
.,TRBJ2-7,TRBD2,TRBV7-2,CASSTGLAGGSKGFF,TGTGCCAGCAGCACGGGACTAGCGGGAGGGTCCAAGGGGTTCTTC
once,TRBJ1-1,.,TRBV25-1,CASSDSGSEAFF,TGTGCCAGCAGTGACTCGGGCTCTGAAGCTTTCTTT